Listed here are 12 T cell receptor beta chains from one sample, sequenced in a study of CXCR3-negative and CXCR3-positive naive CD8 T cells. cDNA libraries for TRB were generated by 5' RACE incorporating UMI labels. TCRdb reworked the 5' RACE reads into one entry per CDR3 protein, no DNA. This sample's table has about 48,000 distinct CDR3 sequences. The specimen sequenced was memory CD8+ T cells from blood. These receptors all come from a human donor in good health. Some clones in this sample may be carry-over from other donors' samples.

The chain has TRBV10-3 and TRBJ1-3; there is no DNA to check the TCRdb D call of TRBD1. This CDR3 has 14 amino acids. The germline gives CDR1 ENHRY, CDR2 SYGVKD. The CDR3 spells CAIIDRGSGNTIYF.

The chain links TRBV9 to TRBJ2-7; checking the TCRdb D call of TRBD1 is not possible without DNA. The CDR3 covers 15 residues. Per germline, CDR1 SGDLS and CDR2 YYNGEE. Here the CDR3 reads CASSPTGGRTNEQYF.

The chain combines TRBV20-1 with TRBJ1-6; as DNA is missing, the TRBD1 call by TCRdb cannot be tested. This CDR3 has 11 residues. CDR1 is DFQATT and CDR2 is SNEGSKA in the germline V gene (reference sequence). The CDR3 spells CSAEPTGEAHF.

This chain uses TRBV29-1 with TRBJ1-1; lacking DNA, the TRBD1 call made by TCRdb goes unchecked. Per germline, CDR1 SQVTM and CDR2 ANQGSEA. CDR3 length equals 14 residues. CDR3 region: CSVVGQDENTEAFF.

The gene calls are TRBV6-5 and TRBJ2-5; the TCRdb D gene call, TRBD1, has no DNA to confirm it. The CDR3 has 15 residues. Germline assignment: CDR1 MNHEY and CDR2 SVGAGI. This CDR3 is CASSTRTGIRETQYF.

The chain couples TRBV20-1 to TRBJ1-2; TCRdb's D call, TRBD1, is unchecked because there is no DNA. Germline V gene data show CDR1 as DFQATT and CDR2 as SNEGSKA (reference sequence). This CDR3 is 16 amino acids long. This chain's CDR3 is CSARDSRQGPGYGYTF.

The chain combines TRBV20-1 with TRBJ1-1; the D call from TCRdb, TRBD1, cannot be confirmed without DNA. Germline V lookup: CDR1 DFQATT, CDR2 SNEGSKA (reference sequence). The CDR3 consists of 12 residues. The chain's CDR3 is CSAGTTVTEAFF.

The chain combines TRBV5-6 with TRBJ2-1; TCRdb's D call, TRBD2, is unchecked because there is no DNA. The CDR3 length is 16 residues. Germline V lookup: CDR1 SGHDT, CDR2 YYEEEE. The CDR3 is CASSLGLAGSLDEQFF.

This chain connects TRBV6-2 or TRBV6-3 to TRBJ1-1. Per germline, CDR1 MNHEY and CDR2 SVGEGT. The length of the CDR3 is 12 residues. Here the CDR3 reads CASSCPNTEAFF.

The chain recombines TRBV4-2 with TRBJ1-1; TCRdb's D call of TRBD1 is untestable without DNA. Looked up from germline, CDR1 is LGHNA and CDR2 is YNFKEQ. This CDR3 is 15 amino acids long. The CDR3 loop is CASSQVGHRDTEAFF.

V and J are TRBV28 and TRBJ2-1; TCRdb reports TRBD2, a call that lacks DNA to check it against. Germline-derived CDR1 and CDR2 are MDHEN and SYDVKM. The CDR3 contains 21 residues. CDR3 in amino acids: CASSLHKPGLAGDGTYNEQFF.

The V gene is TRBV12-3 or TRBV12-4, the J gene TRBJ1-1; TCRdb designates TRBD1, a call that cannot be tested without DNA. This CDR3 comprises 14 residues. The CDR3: CASSETTANTEAFF.